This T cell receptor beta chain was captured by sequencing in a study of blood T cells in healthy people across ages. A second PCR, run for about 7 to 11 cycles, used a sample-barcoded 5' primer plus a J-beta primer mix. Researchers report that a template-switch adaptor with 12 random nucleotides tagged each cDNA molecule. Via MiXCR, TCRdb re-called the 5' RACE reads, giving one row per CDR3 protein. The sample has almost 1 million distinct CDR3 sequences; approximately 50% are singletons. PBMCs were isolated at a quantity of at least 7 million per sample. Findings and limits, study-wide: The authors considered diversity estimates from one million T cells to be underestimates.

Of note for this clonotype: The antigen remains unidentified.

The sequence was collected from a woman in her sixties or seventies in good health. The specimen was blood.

CDR3 coding DNA: TGCAGTGCCACTTCTACGGTCAATGAGCAGTACTTC. Residues: CSATSTVNEQYF. V gene TRBV20-1 combines with J gene TRBJ2-5, with unresolved D. CDR1 is DFQATT and CDR2 is SNEGSKA in the germline V gene (reference sequence). V was clipped by 6 bases and J by 11 bases, with 19 bases between them. This CDR3 comprises 12 residues.